One and the same sample provided the 29 T cell receptor beta chains below, sequenced in a study of blood T cell repertoires in COVID-19. The data were produced by immunoSEQ multiplex PCR, yet TCRdb's version contains in-frame clones alone and is incomplete. The table records 85,000 to 90,000 clones, roughly nine tenths of them present only once. Sequenced input: peripheral blood. The receptor set was obtained from a woman at least 80 years old with active COVID-19.

The genes are TRBV4-3 and TRBJ2-4; TRBD1 is a possible D gene (6 bases). The CDR3 covers 15 residues. V gave up 1 base and J gave up 7 bases, with 14 bases separating them. The germline CDR1 and CDR2 sequences are LGHNA and YSLEER. The CDR3 DNA reads as TGCGCCAGCAGCCAAGGCTCACAGGGACCCAACATTCAGTACTTC. Translation gives CASSQGSQGPNIQYF.

This sequence joins TRBV13 and TRBJ2-1; D remains ambiguous. Trimming removed 3 bases from V and 5 bases from J, with 11 bases in between. Germline assignment: CDR1 PRHDT and CDR2 FYEKMQ (reference sequence). The CDR3 loop spans 14 amino acids. CDR3 protein: CASSFSSRNNEQFF. The CDR3 DNA is TGTGCCAGCAGCTTCTCGTCGCGGAACAATGAGCAGTTCTTC.

The chain joins TRBV5-6 to TRBJ1-2, with D perhaps TRBD1 (6 bases). CDR3 length equals 16 residues. The V end was cut by 6 bases, the J end by 3 bases, with 21 bases between. Germline CDR1 SGHDT, CDR2 YYEEEE. CDR3 loop: CASIPLRQEPYYGYTF. The CDR3 DNA sequence: TGTGCCAGCATTCCGCTACGACAGGAGCCCTACTATGGCTACACCTTC.

This clone was observed a few times. The chain is built from TRBV20-1 and TRBJ1-3, with D hard to call. The length of the CDR3 is 13 residues. Germline V CDR1 and CDR2: DFQATT, SNEGSKA (reference sequence). V dropped 3 bases and J dropped 4 bases, with 10 bases sitting between them. The CDR3 coding sequence is TGCAGTGCTAGTGCCGGGAACGGAAACACCATATATTTT. Translation: CSASAGNGNTIYF.

The V gene is TRBV2, the J gene TRBJ1-1; 7 bases align to TRBD1. The CDR3 extends over 14 amino acids. The ends lost 5 bases at V and 1 base at J; junction bases unmatched: 4. Germline V CDR1 and CDR2: SNHLY, FYNNEI. CDR3 region: CASSIPGGNTEAFF. The CDR3 coding sequence is TGTGCCAGCAGTATCCCAGGGGGGAACACTGAAGCTTTCTTT.

This sequence joins TRBV28 and TRBJ1-5; D uncertain. This CDR3 is 12 amino acids long. CDR1 is MDHEN, CDR2 SYDVKM, per germline. With 3 bases removed from V and 9 bases from J, the gap between germline ends came to 9 bases. CDR3 loop: CASSFGRMPQHF. In DNA, the CDR3 is TGTGCCAGCAGTTTTGGGAGGATGCCCCAGCATTTT. Full variable domain (rest looked up from reference TRBV28 and TRBJ1-5): DVKVTQSSRYLVKRTGEKVFLECVQDMDHENMFWYRQDPGLGLRLIYFSYDVKMKEKGDIPEGYSVSREKKERFSLILESASTNQTSMYLCASSFGRMPQHFGDGTRLSIL.

Notes on this clone: One end of the junction varies from germline; a read error may be responsible. The J gene is TRBJ1-6, the V gene TRBV7-6; 7 nucleotides match TRBD1. The CDR3 runs to 16 residues. The germline gives CDR1 SGHVS, CDR2 FNYEAQ. CDR3 region: CASSLAQGDFNSPLHF. The DNA of the CDR3 is TGTGCCAGCAGCCTAGCCCAGGGGGACTTTAATTCACCCCTCCACTTT. Full variable domain (remainder filled in from reference TRBV7-6 and TRBJ1-6): GAGVSQSPRYKVTKRGQDVALRCDPISGHVSLYWYRQALGQGPEFLTYFNYEAQQDKSGLPNDRFSAERPEGSISTLTIQRTEQRDSAMYRCASSLAQGDFNSPLHFGNGTRLTVT.

In its sample, this clone was seen once. V is TRBV24-1 and J is TRBJ2-7; D is possibly TRBD2 (5 bases). V lost 7 bases to trimming and J lost 2 bases, with 14 bases between them. Germline V gene lookup returns CDR1 KGHDR and CDR2 SFDVKD. The CDR3 covers 14 residues. The CDR3 region is CATSATRGAYEQYF. CDR3 bases: TGTGCCACCAGCGCGACCCGGGGAGCCTACGAGCAGTACTTC.

The genes are TRBV5-4 and TRBJ2-2; TRBD1 matches 8 bases. The CDR3 has 17 amino acids. After removal of 3 bases from V and 0 bases from J, the junction contained 7 bases not matched to a gene. CDR1 is SGHNT and CDR2 is YYREEE in the germline V gene (reference sequence). The CDR3 region is CASSSQGARTNTGELFF. CDR3 sequence (DNA): TGTGCCAGCAGCTCCCAGGGGGCCCGCACGAACACCGGGGAGCTGTTTTTT.

The chain has TRBV6-1 and TRBJ2-7, with D maybe TRBD2 (6 bases). The germline V and J ends were trimmed by 1 base and 6 bases, with 13 bases remaining between them. The CDR3 has 14 residues. Looked up from germline, CDR1 is MNHNS and CDR2 is SASEGT. For the CDR3, the DNA is TGTGCCAGCAGTGAAGAGGGAGGACTCACCGAGCAGTACTTC. It encodes CASSEEGGLTEQYF.

The chain carries TRBV5-1 and TRBJ2-1, with TRBD2 as a possible D gene (5 bases). V was pared by 0 bases and J by 6 bases, with 13 bases between. This CDR3 contains 15 residues. Germline lookup yields CDR1 SGHRS and CDR2 YFSETQ. The CDR3 protein is CASSLALGGVNEQFF. The CDR3 DNA follows: TGCGCCAGCAGCTTGGCACTAGGTGGTGTCAATGAGCAGTTCTTC.

A note on this clone: Here the CDR3 omits its conserved ending phenylalanine or tryptophan, so a read error is the likely source. The limits of the CDR3 on the DNA are not certain, so only TCRdb's listed CDR3 is given. V gene TRBV5-1 combines with J gene TRBJ1-2; the listed D gene, TRBD1, was not tested against the DNA. Germline V gene sequence: CDR1 SGHRS, CDR2 YFSETQ. The CDR3 has 11 amino acids, counting both end residues. CDR3 protein: CASSSQSGTVL.

V is TRBV6-5 and J is TRBJ2-5; 7 bases fit TRBD1. Germline V CDR1 and CDR2: MNHEY, SVGAGI. The trim removed 2 bases at V and 4 bases at J, leaving 7 bases unmatched. The CDR3 runs 15 residues. The chain's CDR3 is CASSYLQGRGETQYF. CDR3 sequence (DNA): TGTGCCAGCAGTTACCTACAGGGGCGAGGAGAGACCCAGTACTTC.

This clone was observed a handful of times. This chain links TRBV2 with TRBJ2-2; unclear D gene. The length of the CDR3 is 15 residues. Trimming shortened V by 6 bases and J by 4 bases, and 15 bases separated the two germline ends. CDR1 SNHLY and CDR2 FYNNEI come from the germline V gene. The DNA of the CDR3 is TGTGCCAGCAGCGCTGCAGTCGGGTCCACCGGGGAGCTGTTTTTT. This sequence encodes CASSAAVGSTGELFF. Full variable domain (remainder filled in from reference TRBV2 and TRBJ2-2): EPEVTQTPSHQVTQMGQEVILRCVPISNHLYFYWYRQILGQKVEFLVSFYNNEISEKSEIFDDQFSVERPDGSNFTLKIRSTKLEDSAMYFCASSAAVGSTGELFFGEGSRLTVL.

The rearrangement joins TRBV10-3 to TRBJ1-2; 9 bases fit TRBD1. CDR1 is ENHRY and CDR2 is SYGVKD in the germline V gene. The CDR3 consists of 16 residues. With 8 bases clipped from V and 4 bases from J, the junction kept 14 bases outside the gene matches. For the CDR3, the DNA is TGTGCCATCGGCAGCGAAACAGGGGGCGTCGGCTATGGCTACACCTTC. This translates into CAIGSETGGVGYGYTF.

This chain uses TRBV2 with TRBJ2-7, with 8 nucleotides matching TRBD1. The germline V gene encodes CDR1 SNHLY and CDR2 FYNNEI. CDR3 size: 13 residues. With V trimmed by 5 bases and J by 4 bases, 4 bases remained unmatched. This chain's CDR3 is CASSSDRVYEQYF. Here the CDR3 DNA reads TGTGCCAGCAGTTCGGACAGGGTTTACGAGCAGTACTTC.

The chain employs TRBV19 and TRBJ2-2; no definite D call. The CDR3 has 15 residues. CDR1 and CDR2 (germline): LNHDA, SQIVND (reference sequence). The V end lost 6 bases, the J end lost 1 base, and 12 bases lay between the germline ends. CDR3 bases: TGTGCCAGTAGCACCAGTAGAGGGAACACCGGGGAGCTGTTTTTT. This gives the protein CASSTSRGNTGELFF.

V and J are TRBV27 and TRBJ2-1; 10 bases fit TRBD1. The CDR3 is 15 amino acids. The germline V gene has CDR1 MNHEY and CDR2 SMNVEV (reference sequence). Trimming removed 4 bases from V and 6 bases from J; junction bases left unmatched: 6. This chain's CDR3 is CASSSRDRGSNEQFF. The CDR3 DNA reads TGTGCCAGCAGTTCCCGGGACAGGGGTTCCAATGAGCAGTTCTTC.

The CDR3 coding sequence is TGTGCCAGCAGCTTGTCACTGACATCCTACGAGCAGTACTTC. This translates into CASSLSLTSYEQYF. V gene TRBV5-4 combines with J gene TRBJ2-7; D gene ambiguous. V lost 1 base, J lost 1 base, and 9 bases lay in between. Germline assignment: CDR1 SGHNT and CDR2 YYREEE (reference sequence). The CDR3 extends over 14 amino acids.

The chain joins TRBV7-2 to TRBJ2-2; 7 bases are shared with TRBD1. The germline CDR1 and CDR2 sequences are SGHTA and FQGNSA. The CDR3 length is 12 residues. V was pared by 5 bases and J by 11 bases, with 5 bases of the junction left unmatched. In nucleotides, the CDR3 is TGTGCCAGCAGCCGAGACAGGGCCGAGCTGTTTTTT. Its protein product is CASSRDRAELFF.

CDR3 bases: TGTGCCAGCAGCTTGGGGGCCCTCGGCACCGGGGAGCTGTTTTTT. Its translation: CASSLGALGTGELFF. V usage is TRBV28 and J usage is TRBJ2-2; D is possibly TRBD1 (6 bases). The V end lost 6 bases, the J end lost 4 bases, and 15 bases lay between the germline ends. CDR1 is MDHEN, CDR2 SYDVKM, per germline. The CDR3 covers 15 residues.

This chain links TRBV20-1 with TRBJ2-1; D not certain. This CDR3 contains 11 residues. V was cut by 4 bases and J by 3 bases, with 4 bases left in between. Germline V CDR1 and CDR2: DFQATT, SNEGSKA (reference sequence). In nucleotides, the CDR3 is TGCAGTGCTACTTACTACAATGAGCAGTTCTTC. Translation: CSATYYNEQFF.

The rearrangement links TRBV5-6 to TRBJ2-7; D is uncertain. Germline values: CDR1 SGHDT, CDR2 YYEEEE. The CDR3 spans 12 residues. V dropped 0 bases and J dropped 3 bases, with 4 bases sitting between them. DNA for the CDR3: TGTGCCAGCAGCTTGGGTCGCTACGAGCAGTACTTC. Its protein is CASSLGRYEQYF.

J is TRBJ1-2 and V is TRBV7-2, with D maybe TRBD1 (6 bases). V gave up 5 bases and J gave up 2 bases, with 12 bases separating them. The CDR3 length is 14 residues. The germline V gene encodes CDR1 SGHTA and CDR2 FQGNSA. CDR3 nucleotides: TGTGCCAGCAGCCCGCGGACAGTAAACTATGGCTACACCTTC. Its translation is CASSPRTVNYGYTF.

The rearrangement links TRBV28 to TRBJ1-2; 8 positions match TRBD1. Per the germline V gene, CDR1 is MDHEN and CDR2 is SYDVKM. V shed 5 bases and J 6 bases; nucleotides not matched to a gene: 11. The CDR3 runs to 15 residues. CDR3 DNA sequence: TGTGCCAGCAGTCCCCCGGGACAGGTATATAATGGCTACACCTTC. Translated, it gives CASSPPGQVYNGYTF.

This rearrangement joins TRBV7-9 to TRBJ2-3; perhaps TRBD2 as D (6 bases). Trimming shortened V by 8 bases and J by 4 bases, and 16 bases separated the two germline ends. CDR3 length equals 14 residues. Germline assignment: CDR1 SEHNR and CDR2 FQNEAQ (reference sequence). CDR3 sequence (DNA): TGTGCCAGCGGCAGACAGACGGGGGCAGATACGCAGTATTTT. Translated, it gives CASGRQTGADTQYF.

The gene calls are TRBV19 and TRBJ1-1; no clear D. Germline V gene lookup returns CDR1 LNHDA and CDR2 SQIVND (reference sequence). The V and J ends lost 6 bases and 1 base respectively, with 15 bases between them. The CDR3 runs to 15 residues. In nucleotides, the CDR3 is TGTGCCAGTAGCGTCTTTGGAGGGCAGAACACTGAAGCTTTCTTT. It encodes CASSVFGGQNTEAFF.

The J gene is TRBJ2-1, the V gene TRBV9; TRBD2 aligns across 10 bases. V lost 1 base, J lost 7 bases, and 5 bases stayed unmatched. Germline V gene sequence: CDR1 SGDLS, CDR2 YYNGEE. The CDR3 runs to 15 residues. This CDR3 is CASSVTSGARNEQFF. CDR3 nucleotides: TGTGCCAGCAGCGTAACTAGCGGGGCGAGGAATGAGCAGTTCTTC.

This chain uses TRBV19 with TRBJ2-2; TRBD1 might be the D (6 bases). Trimming removed 5 bases at V and 6 bases at J, with 19 bases between. The CDR3 spans 16 residues. Per germline, CDR1 LNHDA and CDR2 SQIVND (reference sequence). The DNA of the CDR3 is TGTGCCAGTAGTGAATACGACAGGATCGGAGCCGGGGAGCTGTTTTTT. Translated: CASSEYDRIGAGELFF. Full variable domain (rest looked up from reference TRBV19 and TRBJ2-2): DGGITQSPKYLFRKEGQNVTLSCEQNLNHDAMYWYRQDPGQGLRLIYYSQIVNDFQKGDIAEGYSVSREKKESFPLTVTSAQKNPTAFYLCASSEYDRIGAGELFFGEGSRLTVL.